A selection of T cell receptor beta chains follows, all from one sample in a study of control samples from healthy donors and cancer patients. TCRdb's table, derived via immunoSEQ multiplex PCR, lists solely in-frame clones and lacks some. The sample includes about 89,000 clones, over 65% of them seen just once. The sequenced sample was blood. The receptors here all came from a woman in her thirties or forties in good health. The CDR3 runs from the conserved cysteine through the conserved F or W. The order of the fields is J gene, V gene, clone size, D gene, CDR3 protein, CDR3 DNA. A D gene is named only where the DNA matches it firmly. The size entry is marked missing in some rows and otherwise reads once, few, many or a size class.

J gene: TRBJ1-2
V gene: TRBV18
clone size: -
D gene: -
CDR3 protein: CASSPGIANYGYTF
CDR3 DNA: TGTGCCAGCTCCCCGGGGATCGCTAACTATGGCTACACCTTC

J gene: TRBJ1-5
V gene: TRBV10-3
clone size: once
D gene: -
CDR3 protein: CAISTGQPTSQHF
CDR3 DNA: TGTGCCATCAGTACCGGACAGCCTACGTCCCAGCATTTT

J gene: TRBJ2-1
V gene: TRBV30
clone size: -
D gene: TRBD2
CDR3 protein: CAWNERGGYNEQFF
CDR3 DNA: TGTGCCTGGAATGAGCGGGGGGGCTACAATGAGCAGTTCTTC

J gene: TRBJ1-1
V gene: TRBV10-3
clone size: -
D gene: -
CDR3 protein: CAIRTGGLNMNTEAFF
CDR3 DNA: TGTGCCATCAGGACCGGGGGATTGAACATGAACACTGAAGCTTTCTTT

J gene: TRBJ2-7
V gene: TRBV6-2/TRBV6-3
clone size: -
D gene: -
CDR3 protein: CASSYPRDEQYF
CDR3 DNA: TGTGCCAGCAGTTACCCACGGGACGAGCAGTACTTC

J gene: TRBJ1-1
V gene: TRBV6-5
clone size: -
D gene: TRBD1
CDR3 protein: CASKGTAYTEAFF
CDR3 DNA: TGTGCCAGCAAAGGGACAGCCTACACTGAAGCTTTCTTT

J gene: TRBJ2-7
V gene: TRBV7-2
clone size: -
D gene: -
CDR3 protein: CASSLASGIVSYEQYF
CDR3 DNA: TGTGCCAGCAGCTTAGCGTCTGGGATAGTCTCCTACGAGCAGTACTTC

J gene: TRBJ1-3
V gene: TRBV12-5
clone size: -
D gene: -
CDR3 protein: CASGLLINRDYSGNTIYF
CDR3 DNA: TGTGCTAGTGGTTTGCTGATCAACAGGGACTACTCTGGAAACACCATATATTTT

J gene: TRBJ1-5
V gene: TRBV24-1
clone size: -
D gene: -
CDR3 protein: CATSNGIYSNQPQHF
CDR3 DNA: TGTGCCACCAGTAACGGGATTTATAGCAATCAGCCCCAGCATTTT

J gene: TRBJ2-7
V gene: TRBV4-1
clone size: -
D gene: -
CDR3 protein: CASSQGRLQGGYEQYF
CDR3 DNA: TGCGCCAGCAGCCAAGGCAGACTCCAGGGAGGATACGAGCAGTACTTC

J gene: TRBJ1-2
V gene: TRBV5-1
clone size: -
D gene: -
CDR3 protein: CASSSPGLHYGYTF
CDR3 DNA: TGCGCCAGCAGCTCCCCGGGACTTCATTATGGCTACACCTTC

J gene: TRBJ1-2
V gene: TRBV7-8
clone size: -
D gene: -
CDR3 protein: CASSRPRGKVIGGYTF
CDR3 DNA: TGTGCCAGCAGCCGCCCTCGTGGAAAAGTGATCGGTGGCTACACCTTC

J gene: TRBJ1-2
V gene: TRBV24-1
clone size: few
D gene: -
CDR3 protein: CATGDSYGYTF
CDR3 DNA: TGTGCCACCGGTGACAGCTATGGCTACACCTTC

J gene: TRBJ2-2
V gene: TRBV5-1
clone size: -
D gene: TRBD2
CDR3 protein: CASSWLGTSGGTGELFF
CDR3 DNA: TGCGCCAGCAGTTGGCTCGGGACTAGCGGGGGCACCGGGGAGCTGTTTTTT

J gene: TRBJ1-5
V gene: TRBV2
clone size: -
D gene: -
CDR3 protein: CASKGEQGGQPQHF
CDR3 DNA: TGTGCCAGCAAGGGGGAGCAGGGCGGTCAGCCCCAGCATTTT

J gene: TRBJ1-1
V gene: TRBV25-1
clone size: once
D gene: -
CDR3 protein: CATSRGREAFF
CDR3 DNA: TGTGCCACTAGCAGGGGCCGTGAAGCTTTCTTT

J gene: TRBJ2-5
V gene: TRBV5-1
clone size: -
D gene: TRBD1
CDR3 protein: CASSLRGTATQETQYF
CDR3 DNA: TGCGCCAGCAGCTTGAGGGGGACAGCGACACAAGAGACCCAGTACTTC

J gene: TRBJ1-1
V gene: TRBV9
clone size: once
D gene: TRBD1
CDR3 protein: CASSPSGGWTEAFF
CDR3 DNA: TGTGCCAGCAGCCCTTCAGGGGGATGGACTGAAGCTTTCTTT

J gene: TRBJ1-1
V gene: TRBV6-5
clone size: -
D gene: -
CDR3 protein: CASALRQPNTEAFF
CDR3 DNA: TGTGCCAGCGCCTTGAGGCAGCCGAACACTGAAGCTTTCTTT

J gene: TRBJ1-2
V gene: TRBV3-1/TRBV3-2
clone size: -
D gene: TRBD1
CDR3 protein: CASSFGTAGGGYTF
CDR3 DNA: TGTGCCAGCAGCTTCGGGACAGCCGGGGGGGGCTACACCTTC

J gene: TRBJ2-7
V gene: TRBV3-1/TRBV3-2
clone size: -
D gene: -
CDR3 protein: CASSQDFRGTYEQYF
CDR3 DNA: TGTGCCAGCAGCCAAGATTTCCGGGGAACCTACGAGCAGTACTTC

J gene: TRBJ1-2
V gene: TRBV12-3/TRBV12-4
clone size: -
D gene: -
CDR3 protein: CASSLTRNGYTF
CDR3 DNA: TGTGCCAGCAGTTTGACCAGGAATGGCTACACCTTC

J gene: TRBJ1-2
V gene: TRBV6-4
clone size: few
D gene: TRBD1
CDR3 protein: CASRPGTGVGGYTF
CDR3 DNA: TGTGCCAGCCGTCCCGGGACAGGGGTCGGCGGCTACACCTTC

J gene: TRBJ2-1
V gene: TRBV14
clone size: few
D gene: -
CDR3 protein: CASSQAKKWDWASYNEQFF
CDR3 DNA: TGTGCCAGCAGCCAAGCAAAGAAGTGGGACTGGGCCTCCTACAATGAGCAGTTCTTC

J gene: TRBJ2-5
V gene: TRBV12-3/TRBV12-4
clone size: -
D gene: TRBD2
CDR3 protein: CASSSSGRETQYF
CDR3 DNA: TGTGCCAGCAGTTCAAGCGGGAGGGAGACCCAGTACTTC

J gene: TRBJ2-7
V gene: TRBV4-2
clone size: few
D gene: TRBD2
CDR3 protein: CASSQLGLAGVDEQYF
CDR3 DNA: TGTGCCAGCAGCCAACTAGGACTAGCGGGGGTCGACGAGCAGTACTTC

J gene: TRBJ2-1
V gene: TRBV9
clone size: -
D gene: -
CDR3 protein: CASSPSHGGLYNEQFF
CDR3 DNA: TGTGCCAGCAGCCCAAGCCACGGGGGTCTTTACAATGAGCAGTTCTTC

J gene: TRBJ2-1
V gene: TRBV5-6
clone size: -
D gene: TRBD1
CDR3 protein: CASSPLGGPPVPKYNEQFF
CDR3 DNA: TGTGCCAGCAGCCCGTTAGGGGGCCCTCCGGTTCCTAAATACAATGAGCAGTTCTTC

J gene: TRBJ2-3
V gene: TRBV7-2
clone size: -
D gene: -
CDR3 protein: CASSLLGGLSTDTQYF
CDR3 DNA: TGTGCCAGCAGCTTGCTAGGAGGCCTTAGCACAGATACGCAGTATTTT

J gene: TRBJ2-1
V gene: TRBV19
clone size: -
D gene: -
CDR3 protein: CASSARRTDSNEQFF
CDR3 DNA: TGTGCCAGTAGTGCCCGACGGACAGACTCCAATGAGCAGTTCTTC

J gene: TRBJ2-3
V gene: TRBV4-1
clone size: -
D gene: TRBD2
CDR3 protein: CASSQDGLSGTTDTQYF
CDR3 DNA: TGCGCCAGCAGCCAAGATGGTTTAAGCGGGACGACAGATACGCAGTATTTT

J gene: TRBJ2-7
V gene: TRBV13
clone size: -
D gene: TRBD1
CDR3 protein: CASSSPGTGSYEQYF
CDR3 DNA: TGTGCCAGCAGCTCGCCAGGGACAGGGTCCTACGAGCAGTACTTC

J gene: TRBJ2-7
V gene: TRBV7-3
clone size: -
D gene: TRBD1
CDR3 protein: CASSFSGGSSYEQYF
CDR3 DNA: TGTGCCAGCAGCTTCTCAGGGGGAAGCTCCTACGAGCAGTACTTC

J gene: TRBJ1-6
V gene: TRBV7-2
clone size: few
D gene: -
CDR3 protein: CASSWAGALHF
CDR3 DNA: TGTGCCAGCAGCTGGGCCGGGGCCCTCCACTTT

J gene: TRBJ2-7
V gene: TRBV30
clone size: -
D gene: TRBD1
CDR3 protein: CAWNRDRGDEQYF
CDR3 DNA: TGTGCCTGGAACCGGGACAGGGGCGACGAGCAGTACTTC

J gene: TRBJ2-7
V gene: TRBV6-2/TRBV6-3
clone size: -
D gene: TRBD1
CDR3 protein: CASSSAGTGSREQYF
CDR3 DNA: TGTGCCAGCAGTTCGGCCGGGACAGGGTCCCGCGAGCAGTACTTC

J gene: TRBJ1-3
V gene: TRBV2
clone size: -
D gene: -
CDR3 protein: CASRQGGNTIYF
CDR3 DNA: TGTGCCAGCAGGCAGGGCGGAAACACCATATATTTT

J gene: TRBJ1-5
V gene: TRBV30
clone size: -
D gene: -
CDR3 protein: CAWSVKGNQPQHF
CDR3 DNA: TGTGCCTGGAGTGTAAAAGGGAATCAGCCCCAGCATTTT

J gene: TRBJ1-3
V gene: TRBV9
clone size: -
D gene: -
CDR3 protein: CASSTTHSGNTIYF
CDR3 DNA: TGTGCCAGCAGCACAACACACTCTGGAAACACCATATATTTT

J gene: TRBJ2-3
V gene: TRBV10-3
clone size: -
D gene: TRBD2
CDR3 protein: CAIRNSGGDTDTQYF
CDR3 DNA: TGTGCCATCAGAAATAGCGGGGGCGACACAGATACGCAGTATTTT

J gene: TRBJ1-4
V gene: TRBV25-1
clone size: -
D gene: TRBD1
CDR3 protein: CASQDRSNEKLFF
CDR3 DNA: TGTGCCAGCCAGGACAGGAGTAATGAAAAACTGTTTTTT

J gene: TRBJ1-3
V gene: TRBV6-5
clone size: once
D gene: -
CDR3 protein: CASSYGAGDTGNTIYF
CDR3 DNA: TGTGCCAGCAGTTACGGTGCAGGAGACACCGGAAACACCATATATTTT

J gene: TRBJ2-3
V gene: TRBV19
clone size: -
D gene: -
CDR3 protein: CASSIDGDTQYF
CDR3 DNA: TGTGCCAGTAGTATTGACGGAGATACGCAGTATTTT

J gene: TRBJ2-1
V gene: TRBV14
clone size: -
D gene: -
CDR3 protein: CASSQDYGRIEQFF
CDR3 DNA: TGTGCCAGCAGCCAAGATTATGGACGGATAGAGCAGTTCTTC

J gene: TRBJ2-2
V gene: TRBV9
clone size: once
D gene: -
CDR3 protein: CASSVLQGGPGELFF
CDR3 DNA: TGTGCCAGCAGCGTCCTACAGGGTGGCCCCGGGGAGCTGTTTTTT

J gene: TRBJ2-2
V gene: TRBV6-1
clone size: -
D gene: -
CDR3 protein: CASSEVKGETGELFF
CDR3 DNA: TGTGCCAGCAGTGAAGTGAAGGGAGAGACCGGGGAGCTGTTTTTT

J gene: TRBJ1-3
V gene: TRBV2
clone size: -
D gene: -
CDR3 protein: CARGHPSGNTIYF
CDR3 DNA: TGTGCCAGAGGACACCCCTCTGGAAACACCATATATTTT

J gene: TRBJ2-7
V gene: TRBV7-2
clone size: -
D gene: TRBD2
CDR3 protein: CASSAQVAGGGEQYF
CDR3 DNA: TGTGCCAGCAGCGCCCAAGTAGCGGGGGGGGGCGAGCAGTACTTC

J gene: TRBJ2-2
V gene: TRBV3-1/TRBV3-2
clone size: -
D gene: TRBD2
CDR3 protein: CASSRGGDTGELFF
CDR3 DNA: TGTGCCAGCAGTCGGGGGGGTGACACCGGGGAGCTGTTTTTT

J gene: TRBJ2-5
V gene: TRBV18
clone size: -
D gene: -
CDR3 protein: CASSPGPSETQYF
CDR3 DNA: TGTGCCAGCTCACCAGGGCCCTCAGAGACCCAGTACTTC

J gene: TRBJ1-3
V gene: TRBV30
clone size: -
D gene: -
CDR3 protein: CAWSGGSGNTIYF
CDR3 DNA: TGTGCCTGGAGTGGGGGCTCTGGAAACACCATATATTTT

J gene: TRBJ1-5
V gene: TRBV7-8
clone size: -
D gene: -
CDR3 protein: CASSLAEGNQPQHF
CDR3 DNA: TGTGCCAGCAGCTTAGCAGAGGGCAATCAGCCCCAGCATTTT

J gene: TRBJ1-2
V gene: TRBV24-1
clone size: -
D gene: -
CDR3 protein: CATSDPGRRYGYTF
CDR3 DNA: TGTGCCACCAGTGACCCCGGGAGGCGGTATGGCTACACCTTC

J gene: TRBJ2-3
V gene: TRBV18
clone size: -
D gene: -
CDR3 protein: CASSDSHGSTDTQYF
CDR3 DNA: TGTGCCAGCTCAGATTCTCACGGTAGCACAGATACGCAGTATTTT